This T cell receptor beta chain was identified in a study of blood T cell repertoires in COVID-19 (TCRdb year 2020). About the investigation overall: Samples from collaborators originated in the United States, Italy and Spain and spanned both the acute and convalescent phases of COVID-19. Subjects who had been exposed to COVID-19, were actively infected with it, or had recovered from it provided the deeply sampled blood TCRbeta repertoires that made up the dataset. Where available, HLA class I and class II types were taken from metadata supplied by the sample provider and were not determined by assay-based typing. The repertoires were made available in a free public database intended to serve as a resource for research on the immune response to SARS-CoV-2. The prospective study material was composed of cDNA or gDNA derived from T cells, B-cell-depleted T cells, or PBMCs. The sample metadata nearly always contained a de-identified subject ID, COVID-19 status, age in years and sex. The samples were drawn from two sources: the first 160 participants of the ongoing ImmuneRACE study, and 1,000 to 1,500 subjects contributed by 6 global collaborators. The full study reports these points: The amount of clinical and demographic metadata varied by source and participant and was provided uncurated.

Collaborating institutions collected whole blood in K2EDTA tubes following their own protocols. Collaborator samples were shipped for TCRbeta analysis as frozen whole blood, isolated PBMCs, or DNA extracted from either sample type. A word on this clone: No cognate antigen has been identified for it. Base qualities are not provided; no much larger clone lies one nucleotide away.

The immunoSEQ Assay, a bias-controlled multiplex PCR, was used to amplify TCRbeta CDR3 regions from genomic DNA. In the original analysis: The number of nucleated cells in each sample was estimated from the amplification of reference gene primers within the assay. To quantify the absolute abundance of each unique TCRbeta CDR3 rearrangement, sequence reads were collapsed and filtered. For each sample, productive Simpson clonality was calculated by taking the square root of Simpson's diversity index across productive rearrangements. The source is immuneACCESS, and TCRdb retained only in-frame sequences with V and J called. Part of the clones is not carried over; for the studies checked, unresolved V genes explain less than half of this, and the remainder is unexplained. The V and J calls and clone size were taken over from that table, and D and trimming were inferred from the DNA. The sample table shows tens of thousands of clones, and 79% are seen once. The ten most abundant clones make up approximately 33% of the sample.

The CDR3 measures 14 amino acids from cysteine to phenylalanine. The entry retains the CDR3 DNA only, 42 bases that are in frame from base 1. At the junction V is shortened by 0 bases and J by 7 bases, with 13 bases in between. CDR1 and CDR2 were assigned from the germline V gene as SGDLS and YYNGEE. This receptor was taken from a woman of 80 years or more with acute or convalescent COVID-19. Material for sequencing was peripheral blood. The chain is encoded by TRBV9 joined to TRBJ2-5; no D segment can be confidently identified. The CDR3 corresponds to CASSVGPPPMTQYF. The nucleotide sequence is TGTGCCAGCAGCGTAGGGCCTCCCCCCATGACCCAGTACTTC.